This T cell receptor beta chain was obtained from a study of T cell responses to AZD1222 COVID-19 vaccine. Study-level background: Analyses pooled second doses at about 4 or about 12 weeks. Study results and caveats: Donors were chiefly white British, with a greater number of females, and clonal diversity was perhaps underestimated. The repertoires were collected only after the peak T cell response.

TCRdb's table, derived via immunoSEQ multiplex PCR, lists solely in-frame clones and lacks some. Of about 160,000 clones detected, 88% appear once; the ten largest clones hold around 5.2%. The V end was cut by 1 base, the J end by 6 bases, with 10 bases between. CDR3 length equals 13 residues. In regard to this clone: Its antigen is not identified.

The TCR comes from an adult in good health. The specimen comprised peripheral blood, sampled on day 0 of AZD1222 vaccination. The V call is TRBV12-3 or TRBV12-4, the J call TRBJ2-7; possibly TRBD1 for D (7 bases). The CDR3 loop is CASSLGQGGEQYF. The CDR3 nucleotides read TGTGCCAGCAGTTTAGGGCAGGGGGGCGAGCAGTACTTC.